The T cell receptor (beta chain) under discussion was sequenced for a study of blood T cells in healthy people across ages. Healthy Caucasian individuals from Russia aged roughly 6 to 100 were enrolled as donors. Study-wide findings and caveats: A roughly linear fall in TCR beta diversity per million T cells was seen with increasing age.

The second PCR ran about 6 to 12 cycles with a sample-barcoded 5' primer and J-beta primers. A tag from a template-switch adaptor with 12 random nucleotides marked each cDNA molecule. All samples gave at least 3 million CDR3-containing paired-end reads. TCRdb re-called the 5' RACE reads through MiXCR, storing one row per CDR3 protein. Here the sample spans approximately 850,000 distinct CDR3 sequences, approximately 48% being singletons. This clonotype was seen only a few times. The antigen is undetermined. V lost 5 bases to trimming and J lost 4 bases; unmatched junction nucleotides: 4. This CDR3 contains 15 residues. Germline lookup yields CDR1 SGHRS and CDR2 YFSETQ.

The origin of this receptor is a man aged 55 to 70 in good health. Sequencing input: blood. V usage is TRBV5-1 and J usage is TRBJ2-2; 11 bases agree with TRBD2. CDR3 in DNA: TGCGCCAGCAGACCGGGACTAGCGGTCACCGGGGAGCTGTTTTTT. It translates to CASRPGLAVTGELFF.